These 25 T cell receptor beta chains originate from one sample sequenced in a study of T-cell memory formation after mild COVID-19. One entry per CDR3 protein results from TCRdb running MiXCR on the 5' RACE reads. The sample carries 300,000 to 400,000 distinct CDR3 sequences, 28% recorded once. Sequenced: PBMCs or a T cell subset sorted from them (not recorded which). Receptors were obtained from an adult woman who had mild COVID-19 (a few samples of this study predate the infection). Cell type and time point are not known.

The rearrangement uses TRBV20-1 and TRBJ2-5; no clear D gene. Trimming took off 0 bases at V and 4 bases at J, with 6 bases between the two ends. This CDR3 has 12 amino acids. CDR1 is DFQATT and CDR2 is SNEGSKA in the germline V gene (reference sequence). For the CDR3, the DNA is TGCAGTGCTAGAGACCCCGGAGAGACCCAGTACTTC. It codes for CSARDPGETQYF.

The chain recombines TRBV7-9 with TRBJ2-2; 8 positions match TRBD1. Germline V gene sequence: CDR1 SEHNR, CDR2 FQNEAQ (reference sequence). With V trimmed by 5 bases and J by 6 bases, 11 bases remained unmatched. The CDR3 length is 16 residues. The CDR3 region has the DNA TGTGCCAGCAGCCACCAAAGGACAGGGAGCGCCGGGGAGCTGTTTTTT. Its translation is CASSHQRTGSAGELFF.

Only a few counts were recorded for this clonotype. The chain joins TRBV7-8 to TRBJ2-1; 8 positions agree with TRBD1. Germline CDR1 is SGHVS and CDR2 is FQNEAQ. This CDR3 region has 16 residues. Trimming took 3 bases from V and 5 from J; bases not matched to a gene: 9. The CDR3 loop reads CASSLAGGQKDNEQFF. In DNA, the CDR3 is TGTGCCAGCAGCTTGGCAGGGGGCCAGAAGGACAATGAGCAGTTCTTC. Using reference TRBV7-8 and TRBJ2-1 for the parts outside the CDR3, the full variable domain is GAGVSQSPRYKVAKRGQDVALRCDPISGHVSLFWYQQALGQGPEFLTYFQNEAQLDKSGLPSDRFFAERPEGSVSTLKIQRTQQEDSAVYLCASSLAGGQKDNEQFFGPGTRLTVL.

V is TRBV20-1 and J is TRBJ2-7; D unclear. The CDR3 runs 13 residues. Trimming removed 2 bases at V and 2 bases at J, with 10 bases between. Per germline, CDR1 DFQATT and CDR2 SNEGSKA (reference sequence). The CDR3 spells CSARPAFPYEQYF. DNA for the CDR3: TGCAGTGCTAGACCAGCCTTCCCCTACGAGCAGTACTTC.

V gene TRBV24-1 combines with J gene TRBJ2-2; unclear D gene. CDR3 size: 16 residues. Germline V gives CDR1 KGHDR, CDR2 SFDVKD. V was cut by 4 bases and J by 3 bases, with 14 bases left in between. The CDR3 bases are TGTGCCACCAGTGACCCGACCGACCTCGACACCGGGGAGCTGTTTTTT. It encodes CATSDPTDLDTGELFF.

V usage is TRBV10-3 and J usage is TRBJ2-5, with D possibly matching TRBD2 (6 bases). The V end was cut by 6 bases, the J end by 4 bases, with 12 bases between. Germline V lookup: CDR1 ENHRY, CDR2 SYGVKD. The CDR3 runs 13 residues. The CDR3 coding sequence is TGTGCCATCAGGGGGACGGGAGCAGAGACCCAGTACTTC. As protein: CAIRGTGAETQYF.

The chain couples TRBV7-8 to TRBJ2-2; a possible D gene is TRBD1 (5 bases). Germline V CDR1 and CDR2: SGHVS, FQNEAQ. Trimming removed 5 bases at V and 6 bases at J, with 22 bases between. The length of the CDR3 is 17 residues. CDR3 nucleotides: TGTGCCAGCAGCACCCCGACCGCAGGGAACGTCGCCGGGGAGCTGTTTTTT. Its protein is CASSTPTAGNVAGELFF.

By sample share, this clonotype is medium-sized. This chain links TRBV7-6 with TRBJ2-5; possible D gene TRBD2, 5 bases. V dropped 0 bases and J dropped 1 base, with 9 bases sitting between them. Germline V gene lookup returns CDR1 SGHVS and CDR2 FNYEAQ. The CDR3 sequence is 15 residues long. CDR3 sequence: CASSLASRGQETQYF. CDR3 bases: TGTGCCAGCAGCTTAGCTAGCCGGGGCCAAGAGACCCAGTACTTC.

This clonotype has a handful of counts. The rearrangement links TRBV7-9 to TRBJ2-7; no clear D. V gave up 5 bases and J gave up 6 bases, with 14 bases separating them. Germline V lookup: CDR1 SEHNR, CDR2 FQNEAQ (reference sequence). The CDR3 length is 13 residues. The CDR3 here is CASSPPRTGEQYF. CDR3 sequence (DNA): TGTGCCAGCAGCCCCCCCCGGACCGGCGAGCAGTACTTC.

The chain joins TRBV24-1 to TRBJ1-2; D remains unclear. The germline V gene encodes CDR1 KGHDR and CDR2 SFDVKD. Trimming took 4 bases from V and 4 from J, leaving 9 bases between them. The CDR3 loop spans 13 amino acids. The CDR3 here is CATSDSPGYGYTF. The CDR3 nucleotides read TGTGCCACCAGTGACTCCCCCGGCTATGGCTACACCTTC.

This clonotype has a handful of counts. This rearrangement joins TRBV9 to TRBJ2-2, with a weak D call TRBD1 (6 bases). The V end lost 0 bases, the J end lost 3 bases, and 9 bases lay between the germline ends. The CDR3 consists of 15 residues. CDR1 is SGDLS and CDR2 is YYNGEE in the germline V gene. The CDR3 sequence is CASSVGTVYTGELFF. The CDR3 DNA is TGTGCCAGCAGCGTAGGGACAGTTTACACCGGGGAGCTGTTTTTT.

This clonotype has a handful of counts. The CDR3 protein is CASSPPGRTEQYF. In DNA form, the CDR3 reads TGTGCCAGCTCACCACCGGGGAGAACCGAGCAGTACTTC. V and J are TRBV18 and TRBJ2-7; D is possibly TRBD2 (5 bases). Germline CDR1 KGHSH, CDR2 LQKENI. The CDR3 loop spans 13 amino acids. V was pared by 0 bases and J by 6 bases, with 9 bases between.

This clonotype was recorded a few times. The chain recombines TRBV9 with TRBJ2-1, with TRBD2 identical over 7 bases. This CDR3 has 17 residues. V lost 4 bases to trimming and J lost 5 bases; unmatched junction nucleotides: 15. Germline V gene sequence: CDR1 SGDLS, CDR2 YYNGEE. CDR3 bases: TGTGCCAGCAGCCTACCCCACGGGGGAGGGCCGAACAATGAGCAGTTCTTC. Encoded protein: CASSLPHGGGPNNEQFF.

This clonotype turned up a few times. CDR3: CASSQDPTTPYEQYF. The CDR3 DNA is TGTGCCAGCAGCCAAGATCCGACGACCCCCTACGAGCAGTACTTC. The rearrangement joins TRBV4-2 to TRBJ2-7, with D unresolved. Germline V gives CDR1 LGHNA, CDR2 YNFKEQ. V gave up 0 bases and J gave up 2 bases, with 11 bases separating them. This CDR3 is built from 15 residues.

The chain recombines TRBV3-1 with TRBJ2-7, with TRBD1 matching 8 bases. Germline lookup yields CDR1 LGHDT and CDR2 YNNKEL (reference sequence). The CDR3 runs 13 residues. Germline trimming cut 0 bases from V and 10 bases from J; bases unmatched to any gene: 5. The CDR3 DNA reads TGTGCCAGCAGCCAAGACCCGGGACAGGAACAGTACTTC. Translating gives CASSQDPGQEQYF.

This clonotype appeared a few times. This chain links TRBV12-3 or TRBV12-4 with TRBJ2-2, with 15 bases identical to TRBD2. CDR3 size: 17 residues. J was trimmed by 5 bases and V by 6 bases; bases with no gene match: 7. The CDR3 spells CASRGLAGGARTGELFF. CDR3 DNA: TGTGCCAGCAGGGGACTAGCGGGAGGTGCTCGGACCGGGGAGCTGTTTTTT.

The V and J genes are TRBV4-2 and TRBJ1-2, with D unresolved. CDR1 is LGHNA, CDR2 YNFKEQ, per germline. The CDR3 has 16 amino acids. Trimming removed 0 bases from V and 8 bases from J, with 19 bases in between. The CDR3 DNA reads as TGTGCCAGCAGCCAAGATCGTCTACAGCCCCTGCGCGGCTACACCTTC. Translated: CASSQDRLQPLRGYTF.

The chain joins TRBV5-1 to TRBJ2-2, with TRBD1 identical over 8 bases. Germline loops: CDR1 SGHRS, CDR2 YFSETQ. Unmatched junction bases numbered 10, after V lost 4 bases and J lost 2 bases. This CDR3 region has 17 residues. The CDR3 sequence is CASSAWTGKRNTGELFF. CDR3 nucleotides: TGCGCCAGCAGCGCCTGGACAGGGAAAAGAAACACCGGGGAGCTGTTTTTT.

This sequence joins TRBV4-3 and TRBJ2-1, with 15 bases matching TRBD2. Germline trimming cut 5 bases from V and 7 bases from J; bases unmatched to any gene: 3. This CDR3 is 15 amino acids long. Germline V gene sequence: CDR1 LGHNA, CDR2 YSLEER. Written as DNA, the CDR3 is TGCGCCAGCAGCACCGGGACTAGCGGGAGGAATGAGCAGTTCTTC. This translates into CASSTGTSGRNEQFF.

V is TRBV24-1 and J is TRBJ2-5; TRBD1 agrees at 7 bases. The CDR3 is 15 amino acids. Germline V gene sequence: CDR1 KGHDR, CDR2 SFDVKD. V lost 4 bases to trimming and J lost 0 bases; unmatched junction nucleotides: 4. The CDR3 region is CATSDSGQYQETQYF. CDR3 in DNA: TGTGCCACCAGTGACTCGGGACAGTACCAAGAGACCCAGTACTTC.

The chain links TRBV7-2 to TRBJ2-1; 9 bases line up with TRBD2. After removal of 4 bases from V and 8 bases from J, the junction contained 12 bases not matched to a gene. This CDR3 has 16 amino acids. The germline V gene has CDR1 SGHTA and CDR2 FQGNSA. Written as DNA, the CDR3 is TGTGCCAGCAGCTCAACATTTAGCGGGAGTATGCATGAGCAGTTCTTC. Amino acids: CASSSTFSGSMHEQFF.

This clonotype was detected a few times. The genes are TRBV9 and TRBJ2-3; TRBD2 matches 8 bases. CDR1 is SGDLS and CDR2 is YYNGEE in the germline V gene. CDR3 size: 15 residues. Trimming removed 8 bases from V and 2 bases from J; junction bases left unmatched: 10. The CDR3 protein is CASTTSGWDTDTQYF. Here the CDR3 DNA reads TGTGCCAGTACTACTAGCGGATGGGACACAGATACGCAGTATTTT.

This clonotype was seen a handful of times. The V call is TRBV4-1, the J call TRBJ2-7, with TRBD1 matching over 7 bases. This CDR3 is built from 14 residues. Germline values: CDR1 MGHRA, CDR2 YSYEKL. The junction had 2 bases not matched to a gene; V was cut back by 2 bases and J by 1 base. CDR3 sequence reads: CASSQSQGSYEQYF. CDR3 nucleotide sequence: TGCGCCAGCAGCCAATCACAGGGGTCCTACGAGCAGTACTTC.

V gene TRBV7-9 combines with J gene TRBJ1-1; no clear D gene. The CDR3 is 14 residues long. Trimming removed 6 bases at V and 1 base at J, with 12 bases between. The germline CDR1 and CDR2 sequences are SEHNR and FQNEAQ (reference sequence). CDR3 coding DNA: TGTGCCAGCAGGGGAAAAGGAGGGAACACTGAAGCTTTCTTT. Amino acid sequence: CASRGKGGNTEAFF.

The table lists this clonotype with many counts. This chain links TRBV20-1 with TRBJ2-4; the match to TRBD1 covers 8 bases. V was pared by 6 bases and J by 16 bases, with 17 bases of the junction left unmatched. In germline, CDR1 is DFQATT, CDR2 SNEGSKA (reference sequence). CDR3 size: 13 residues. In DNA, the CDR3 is TGCAGTGCAAGGGCCCCAGACAGGGGACGCAATTACTTC. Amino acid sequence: CSARAPDRGRNYF.